The present entry profiles one T cell receptor (beta chain) with its context. What it binds is not known. TCRdb ran MiXCR on the 5' RACE reads and lists one entry per CDR3 protein. The sample consists of some 120,000 distinct CDR3 sequences, approximately 12% of them appearing once. V lost 3 bases and J lost 7; bases outside the gene matches: 8. This CDR3 is built from 17 residues. Per the germline V gene, CDR1 is KGHSH and CDR2 is LQKENI. These data come from a study of spatial heterogeneity in lung cancer. Study-level information: The donor group consisted of over 55 patients who had untreated, early-stage non-small cell lung cancer. On average, each unique TCR and UMI combination appeared more than ten times in raw reads. Taken at a median of approximately 23 months after resection, follow-up PBMC samples underwent sequencing when available.

Regarding time point: blood at routine non-recurrence follow-up after resection. Unsorted whole RNA from tumor, nontumor lung or frozen PBMC underwent sequencing. Whole-study findings and limits: At tumor resection, ubiquitous expanded TCRs were detected in blood more often than later.

The specimen was PBMCs, collected at follow-up. The chain links TRBV18 to TRBJ1-6; 11 bases fit TRBD1. The receptor was isolated from a male donor with early-stage non-small cell lung cancer. In nucleotides, the CDR3 is TGTGCCAGCTCACCCCTAGGCGGACAGGGGGCGAATTCACCCCTCCACTTT. It translates to CASSPLGGQGANSPLHF.